This T cell receptor beta chain originates from a study of blood T cell repertoires in COVID-19. Assay used: immunoSEQ multiplex PCR; TCRdb lists only in-frame clones, some missing. Among roughly 170,000 clones listed, around four fifths were seen once. V dropped 2 bases and J dropped 0 bases, with 8 bases sitting between them. Germline V gene data show CDR1 as SGHTA and CDR2 as FQGNSA. The CDR3 is 15 amino acids. The receptor was derived from a woman between 45 and 65 years old in a cohort exposed to, infected with or recovered from COVID-19 (not recorded which). The sequenced sample consisted of PBMCs or T cells enriched from blood (not recorded which). This rearrangement joins TRBV7-2 to TRBJ1-3; unclear D gene. The CDR3 DNA sequence: TGTGCCAGCAGCTTATACGGGAGCTCTGGAAACACCATATATTTT. Its translation is CASSLYGSSGNTIYF.